The T cell receptor beta chain under discussion was sequenced for a study of vaccination and CD4 T cells after COVID-19. Findings of the study overall: Spike mono-reactivity was the property of 304 of 307 vaccine-specific clones in convalescent patients.

The V end was cut by 2 bases, the J end by 4 bases, with 15 bases between. Germline loops: CDR1 SGHRS, CDR2 YFSETQ. The CDR3 is 15 residues long. TCRdb redid the calling of the PCR reads with MiXCR, one entry per CDR3 protein. The table records some 18,000 distinct CDR3 sequences, around two thirds of them present only once. About this clonotype: Its antigen is undetermined.

The chain carries TRBV5-1 and TRBJ1-2; possible D gene TRBD1, 5 bases. The sample was CD4+ T cells from blood, taken before SARS-CoV-2 vaccination. This clonotype was obtained from a human donor who had recovered from COVID-19. This chain's CDR3 is CASSFRGEGSYGYTF. Here the CDR3 DNA reads TGCGCCAGCAGCTTTAGAGGGGAGGGGAGCTATGGCTACACCTTC.